One sample yielded the 15 T cell receptor beta chains listed below, sequenced in a study of T cell repertoires in cytomegalovirus infection. TCRdb processed the reads anew with MiXCR; each CDR3 protein has one entry. The sample includes approximately 750,000 distinct CDR3 sequences, 35% of them seen just once. The sequenced material came from PBMCs. These receptors were collected from a human donor in good health (CMV status not recorded). Some clones in this sample may be carry-over from other donors' samples.

The chain joins TRBV15 to TRBJ2-1, with D uncertain. The germline V and J ends were trimmed by 6 bases and 9 bases, with 9 bases remaining between them. The CDR3 extends over 11 amino acids. Germline CDR1 LNHNV, CDR2 YYDKDF (reference sequence). CDR3 region: CATRDWTEQFF. The CDR3 region has the DNA TGTGCCACCAGAGACTGGACTGAGCAGTTCTTC.

This rearrangement joins TRBV2 to TRBJ1-5; 8 bases match TRBD1. There are 15 residues in the CDR3. The germline V gene encodes CDR1 SNHLY and CDR2 FYNNEI. Trimming cost V 6 bases and J 6 bases; bases outside gene matches: 10. CDR3 amino acids: CASSLDRGRFQPQHF. The CDR3 DNA follows: TGTGCCAGCAGCCTAGACAGGGGAAGGTTTCAGCCCCAGCATTTT.

The J gene is TRBJ2-7, the V gene TRBV5-1; maybe TRBD1 (6 bases). Germline V CDR1 and CDR2: SGHRS, YFSETQ. The CDR3 extends over 13 amino acids. V lost 3 bases and J 4 bases, leaving 11 bases between the germline ends. CDR3 DNA sequence: TGCGCCAGCAGCTGGGACAAACCGTACGAGCAGTACTTC. Its protein product is CASSWDKPYEQYF. Looking up the rest from reference TRBV5-1 and TRBJ2-7 gives the full variable domain: KAGVTQTPRYLIKTRGQQVTLSCSPISGHRSVSWYQQTPGQGLQFLFEYFSETQRNKGNFPGRFSGRQFSNSRSEMNVSTLELGDSALYLCASSWDKPYEQYFGPGTRLTVT.

Comment on this clonotype: The junction departs from the called germline gene at one end, perhaps through a read error. The V and J genes are TRBV7-8 and TRBJ2-2, with 7 nucleotides matching TRBD2. Germline V gene sequence: CDR1 SGHVS, CDR2 FQNEAQ. The CDR3 runs to 12 residues. This CDR3 reads CATRGDPGERFF. CDR3 in DNA: TGTGCCACCCGGGGGGACCCCGGGGAGCGGTTTTTT.

This clonotype was observed a handful of times. The CDR3 reads CASTPNLLEQYF. CDR3 coding DNA: TGTGCCAGCACCCCGAACTTACTCGAGCAGTACTTC. The genes are TRBV6-2 or TRBV6-3 and TRBJ2-7; D is ambiguous. The CDR3 extends over 12 amino acids. V lost 7 bases and J 6 bases, leaving 13 bases between the germline ends. Germline V gene data show CDR1 as MNHEY and CDR2 as SVGEGT.

This rearrangement joins TRBV28 to TRBJ1-1; a possible D gene is TRBD1 (5 bases). This CDR3 is 16 amino acids long. Germline loops: CDR1 MDHEN, CDR2 SYDVKM. Trimming removed 3 bases from V and 2 bases from J, with 16 bases in between. The CDR3 coding sequence is TGTGCCAGCAGTTTTCCTCCGGGACGGATAAACACTGAAGCTTTCTTT. Protein: CASSFPPGRINTEAFF.

This clonotype was counted a few times. The chain recombines TRBV27 with TRBJ2-5, with 8 positions matching TRBD2. After removal of 1 base from V and 4 bases from J, the junction contained 5 bases not matched to a gene. The CDR3 is made up of 15 amino acids. Germline assignment: CDR1 MNHEY and CDR2 SMNVEV (reference sequence). In DNA form, the CDR3 reads TGTGCCAGCAGTTTATACGGGAGGGCCGCAGAGACCCAGTACTTC. This codes for CASSLYGRAAETQYF.

The chain carries TRBV4-1 and TRBJ2-3; the D is unclear. This CDR3 has 13 residues. The germline gives CDR1 MGHRA, CDR2 YSYEKL. V gave up 4 bases and J gave up 6 bases, with 11 bases separating them. CDR3 residues: CASSPAPSDTQYF. The CDR3 bases are TGCGCCAGCAGCCCCGCGCCGAGTGATACGCAGTATTTT.

V gene TRBV4-1 combines with J gene TRBJ2-7, with 11 positions matching TRBD1. Germline V lookup: CDR1 MGHRA, CDR2 YSYEKL. The CDR3 sequence is 15 residues long. Trimming at V came to 2 bases and at J to 6 bases, leaving 6 bases not matched to a gene. The CDR3 is CASSQSRDRGSEQYF. The CDR3 DNA reads as TGCGCCAGCAGCCAAAGCCGGGACAGGGGGAGCGAGCAGTACTTC.

V is TRBV13 and J is TRBJ1-2, with D tentatively TRBD1 (6 bases). Deletions cut 5 bases from V and 0 bases from J, with 16 bases between. Germline CDR1 reads PRHDT; CDR2 reads FYEKMQ (reference sequence). This CDR3 has 16 residues. In nucleotides, the CDR3 is TGTGCCAGCAGCCCTAATTCCGGGACATCTAACTATGGCTACACCTTC. This gives the protein CASSPNSGTSNYGYTF.

In DNA form, the CDR3 reads TGCAGTGCCCCAGGACAGGGGTACAATGAGCAGTTCTTC. This gives the protein CSAPGQGYNEQFF. This sequence joins TRBV20-1 and TRBJ2-1, with 9 bases that match TRBD1. The length of the CDR3 is 13 residues. Germline loops: CDR1 DFQATT, CDR2 SNEGSKA (reference sequence). The V segment lost 6 bases and the J segment 4 bases; nucleotides outside the gene matches: 4.

The V and J genes are TRBV5-1 and TRBJ2-7; no reliable D call. V lost 1 base, J lost 0 bases, and 11 bases lay in between. CDR3 length: 15 residues. Germline-derived CDR1 and CDR2 are SGHRS and YFSETQ. The CDR3 is CASSLTPVPSYEQYF. The CDR3 DNA follows: TGCGCCAGCAGCTTGACCCCGGTGCCCTCCTACGAGCAGTACTTC.

The chain links TRBV28 to TRBJ1-5; the D gene is possibly TRBD1 (5 bases). Germline values: CDR1 MDHEN, CDR2 SYDVKM. The CDR3 is made up of 15 amino acids. V was cut by 9 bases and J by 5 bases, with 20 bases left in between. The CDR3, as DNA: TGTGCCAGTAACCTTTTTATAGGGGTCCATCAGCCCCAGCATTTT. Translated: CASNLFIGVHQPQHF.

This clonotype was seen many times. The rearrangement uses TRBV25-1 and TRBJ1-2, with 7 bases aligning to TRBD1. The CDR3 is made up of 14 amino acids. Looked up from germline, CDR1 is MGHDK and CDR2 is SYGVNS. The J segment lost 3 bases and the V segment lost 0 bases, leaving 1 base of the junction unmatched. The CDR3: CASSEYGTDYGYTF. The CDR3 bases are TGTGCCAGCAGTGAATATGGGACAGACTATGGCTACACCTTC.

V usage is TRBV4-1 and J usage is TRBJ1-3; D unclear. V was trimmed by 0 bases and J by 1 base, leaving 19 bases between them. Germline values: CDR1 MGHRA, CDR2 YSYEKL. This CDR3 spans 19 amino acids. The CDR3 DNA reads as TGCGCCAGCAGCCAAGAAACAACTCGTCTTATGGGTTCTGGAAACACCATATATTTT. This encodes CASSQETTRLMGSGNTIYF.